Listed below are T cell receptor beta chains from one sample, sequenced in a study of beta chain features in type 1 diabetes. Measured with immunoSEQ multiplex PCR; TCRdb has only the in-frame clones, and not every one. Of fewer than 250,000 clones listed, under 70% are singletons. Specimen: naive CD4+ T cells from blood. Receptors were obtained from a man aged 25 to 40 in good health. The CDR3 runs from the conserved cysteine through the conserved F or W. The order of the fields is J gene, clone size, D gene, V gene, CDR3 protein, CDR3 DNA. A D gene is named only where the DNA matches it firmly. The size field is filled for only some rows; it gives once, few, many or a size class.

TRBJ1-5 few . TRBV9 CASSLGRNNQPQHF TGTGCCAGCAGCCTAGGACGGAACAATCAGCCCCAGCATTTT
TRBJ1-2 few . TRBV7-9 CASSLRDIRGYTF TGTGCCAGCAGCTTAAGGGACATCCGTGGCTACACCTTC
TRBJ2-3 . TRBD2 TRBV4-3 CASSQEPAGVDTQYF TGCGCCAGCAGCCAAGAACCAGCGGGAGTAGATACGCAGTATTTT
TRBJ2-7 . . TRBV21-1 CASSTAGGPYEQYF TGTGCCAGCAGCACCGCGGGAGGACCCTACGAGCAGTACTTC
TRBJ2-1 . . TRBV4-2 CASSRGTANYNEQFF TGTGCCAGCAGCCGCGGGACAGCTAACTACAATGAGCAGTTCTTC
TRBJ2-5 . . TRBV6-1 CASSEGGSLETQYF TGTGCCAGCAGTGAAGGAGGAAGTTTAGAGACCCAGTACTTC
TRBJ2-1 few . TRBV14 CASQLESSYNEQFF TGTGCCAGCCAACTAGAGAGCTCCTACAATGAGCAGTTCTTC
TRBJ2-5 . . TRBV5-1 CASSWDQETQYF TGCGCCAGCAGCTGGGACCAAGAGACCCAGTACTTC
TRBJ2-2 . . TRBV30 CARDRKVAGELFF TGTGCCCGAGACAGGAAGGTGGCCGGGGAGCTGTTTTTT
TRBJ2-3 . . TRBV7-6 CASSKGADTQYF TGTGCCAGCAGCAAAGGAGCAGATACGCAGTATTTT
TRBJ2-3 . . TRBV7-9 CASSSSTDTQYF TGTGCCAGCAGCTCCAGCACAGATACGCAGTATTTT
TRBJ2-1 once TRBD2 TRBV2 CASTTSGSVNEQFF TGTGCCAGCACAACTAGCGGGAGTGTCAATGAGCAGTTCTTC
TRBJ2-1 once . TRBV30 CAWSRLRGNEQFF TGTGCCTGGAGTCGGCTTAGAGGCAATGAGCAGTTCTTC
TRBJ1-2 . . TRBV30 CAWKNYWGYTF TGTGCCTGGAAGAATTACTGGGGCTACACCTTC
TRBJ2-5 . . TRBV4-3 CASSQDTQETQYF TGCGCCAGCAGCCAAGACACCCAAGAGACCCAGTACTTC
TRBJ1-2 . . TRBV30 CAWSVDYGYTF TGTGCCTGGAGTGTAGATTATGGCTACACCTTC
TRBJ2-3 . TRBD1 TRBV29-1 CSVAGTVTDTQYF TGCAGCGTGGCCGGGACAGTCACAGATACGCAGTATTTT
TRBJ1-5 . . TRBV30 CAWSVRGNQPQHF TGTGCCTGGAGTGTACGGGGGAATCAGCCCCAGCATTTT
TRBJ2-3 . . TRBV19 CASSLPSTSSTDTQYF TGTGCCAGTAGTCTACCCTCGACTAGTTCAACGGATACGCAGTATTTT
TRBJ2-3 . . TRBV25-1 CASSGGDRTDTQYF TGTGCCAGCAGTGGGGGGGACCGCACAGATACGCAGTATTTT
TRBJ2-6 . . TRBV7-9 CASRQQGSGANVLTF TGTGCCAGCAGGCAACAAGGGTCTGGGGCCAACGTCCTGACTTTC
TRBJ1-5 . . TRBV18 CASSSGGNQPQHF TGTGCCAGCTCATCGGGGGGGAATCAGCCCCAGCATTTT
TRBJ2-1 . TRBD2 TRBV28 CASSLGLAGPGEQFF TGTGCCAGCAGTCTGGGCCTAGCGGGACCGGGTGAGCAGTTCTTC
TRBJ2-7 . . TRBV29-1 CSVEDSGRLYEQYF TGCAGCGTTGAAGACTCTGGAAGGCTTTACGAGCAGTACTTC
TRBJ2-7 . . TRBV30 CAWSKTYEQYF TGTGCCTGGAGTAAGACCTACGAGCAGTACTTC
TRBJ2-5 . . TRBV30 CAWSVPRDEETQYF TGTGCCTGGAGTGTACCCAGGGACGAAGAGACCCAGTACTTC
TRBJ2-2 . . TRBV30 CAWSVQGPNTGELFF TGTGCCTGGAGTGTACAGGGACCGAACACCGGGGAGCTGTTTTTT
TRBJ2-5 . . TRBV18 CASSPTGIRETQYF TGTGCCAGCTCACCGACCGGGATCCGGGAGACCCAGTACTTC
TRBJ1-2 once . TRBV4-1 CASSHPGEATYGYTF TGCGCCAGCAGCCACCCGGGTGAGGCGACCTATGGCTACACCTTC
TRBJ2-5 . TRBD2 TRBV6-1 CASSEARLAGLKETQYF TGTGCCAGCAGTGAAGCTCGGCTAGCGGGTCTTAAAGAGACCCAGTACTTC
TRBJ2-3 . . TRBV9 CASSDRWGADTQYF TGTGCCAGCAGCGACCGATGGGGGGCAGATACGCAGTATTTT
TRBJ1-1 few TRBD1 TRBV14 CASSGPGTGF TGTGCCAGCAGCGGCCCCGGGACAGGCTTT
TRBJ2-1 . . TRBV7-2 CASSLNYYNEQFF TGTGCCAGCAGCTTAAACTACTACAATGAGCAGTTCTTC
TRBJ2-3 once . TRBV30 CAWSTRDTQYF TGTGCCTGGAGTACGAGGGATACGCAGTATTTT
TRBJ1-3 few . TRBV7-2 CASTQLGHTIYF TGTGCCAGCACCCAACTCGGTCACACCATATATTTT
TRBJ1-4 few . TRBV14 CASSQERTGSNEKLFF TGTGCCAGCAGCCAAGAAAGAACAGGGTCTAATGAAAAACTGTTTTTT
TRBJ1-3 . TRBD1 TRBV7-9 CASSDRGNTIYF TGTGCCAGCAGCGACAGGGGCAACACCATATATTTT
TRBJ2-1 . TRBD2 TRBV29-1 CSVTGTSGKQRNEQFF TGCAGCGTGACCGGGACTAGCGGGAAGCAACGCAATGAGCAGTTCTTC
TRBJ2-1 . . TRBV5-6 CASSLRGAYNEQFF TGTGCCAGCAGCTTGAGGGGGGCCTACAATGAGCAGTTCTTC
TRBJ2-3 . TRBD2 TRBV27 CASSFSIGLADITDTQYF TGTGCCAGCAGTTTCTCGATCGGGCTAGCGGATATCACAGATACGCAGTATTTT
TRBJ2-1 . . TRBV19 CASSRGVTEFF TGTGCCAGTAGTCGGGGAGTGACGGAGTTCTTC
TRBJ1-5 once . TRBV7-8 CASSPGSLNQPQHF TGTGCCAGCAGCCCAGGGAGCCTAAATCAGCCCCAGCATTTT
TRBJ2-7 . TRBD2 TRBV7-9 CASSGTSSYEQYF TGTGCCAGCAGCGGGACTAGCAGCTACGAGCAGTACTTC
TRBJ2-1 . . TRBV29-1 CSVEDPGERIYNEQFF TGCAGCGTTGAAGACCCGGGGGAGCGGATCTACAATGAGCAGTTCTTC
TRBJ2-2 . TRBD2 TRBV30 CAWTMYWASGRKRLNTGELFF TGTGCCTGGACCATGTACTGGGCTAGCGGGAGGAAGAGGTTGAACACCGGGGAGCTGTTTTTT
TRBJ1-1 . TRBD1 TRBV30 CAWGTGRSNTEAFF TGTGCCTGGGGGACAGGAAGGTCTAACACTGAAGCTTTCTTT
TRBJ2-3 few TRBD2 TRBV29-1 CSVQGLAESTDTQYF TGCAGCGTTCAGGGACTAGCGGAAAGCACAGATACGCAGTATTTT
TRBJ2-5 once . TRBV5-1 CASSLRVAHQETQYF TGCGCCAGCAGCCTTCGCGTAGCGCATCAAGAGACCCAGTACTTC
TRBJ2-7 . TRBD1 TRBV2 CASNSLRQGEQYF TGTGCCAGCAACTCCTTGCGACAGGGCGAGCAGTACTTC
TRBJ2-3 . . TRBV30 CAWSYTNTQYF TGTGCCTGGAGTTATACTAATACGCAGTATTTT
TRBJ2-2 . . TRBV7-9 CASSPDTGELFF TGTGCCAGCAGCCCCGACACCGGGGAGCTGTTTTTT
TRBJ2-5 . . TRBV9 CASSPLSGRETQYF TGTGCCAGCAGCCCCCTCTCCGGGAGAGAGACCCAGTACTTC